One sample yielded the 22 T cell receptor beta chains listed below, sequenced in a study of cytotoxic CD8 clonotypes in ibrutinib-treated CLL. Sequencing used immunoSEQ multiplex PCR; TCRdb keeps in-frame clones, though not all of them. The profile shows more than 200,000 clones, roughly three quarters of them singletons. This specimen was PBMCs, taken after 12 months of ibrutinib treatment. These receptors came from a human donor with chronic lymphocytic leukemia.

In this sample, this clone turned up once. The V and J genes are TRBV7-9 and TRBJ1-2, with 9 nucleotides matching TRBD1. This CDR3 has 19 amino acids. V lost 5 bases to trimming and J lost 4 bases; unmatched junction nucleotides: 20. CDR1 is SEHNR, CDR2 FQNEAQ, per germline (reference sequence). The CDR3 here is CASSGRPGTGSGGSYGYTF. The CDR3 DNA follows: TGTGCCAGCAGCGGGCGTCCCGGGACAGGGAGTGGAGGTAGCTATGGCTACACCTTC.

This chain joins TRBV2 and TRBJ2-2; no definite D call. V gave up 2 bases and J gave up 4 bases, with 11 bases separating them. Per the germline V gene, CDR1 is SNHLY and CDR2 is FYNNEI. The CDR3 sequence is 15 residues long. The CDR3 here is CASSELGIGTGELFF. In DNA, the CDR3 is TGTGCCAGCAGTGAACTGGGGATTGGCACCGGGGAGCTGTTTTTT.

CDR3 DNA: TGTGCCAGCAGCCCAAGGATAGCGGGGGGCGGGGAGCTGTTTTTT. It is translated as CASSPRIAGGGELFF. This chain joins TRBV28 and TRBJ2-2, with 10 nucleotides matching TRBD2. CDR3 length: 15 residues. The V gene end was trimmed by 6 bases and the J gene end by 7 bases; junction bases not matched to a gene: 8. The V gene's germline CDR1 is MDHEN and CDR2 SYDVKM. The complete variable domain, with remaining parts taken from reference TRBV28 and TRBJ2-2, reads DVKVTQSSRYLVKRTGEKVFLECVQDMDHENMFWYRQDPGLGLRLIYFSYDVKMKEKGDIPEGYSVSREKKERFSLILESASTNQTSMYLCASSPRIAGGGELFFGEGSRLTVL.

V is TRBV9 and J is TRBJ2-3; D may be TRBD2 (6 bases). Per the germline V gene, CDR1 is SGDLS and CDR2 is YYNGEE. The CDR3 runs to 17 residues. Trimming removed 0 bases at V and 6 bases at J, with 20 bases between. The CDR3 is CASSVGSFIRGKDTQYF. CDR3 nucleotide sequence: TGTGCCAGCAGCGTAGGATCTTTCATACGGGGGAAGGATACGCAGTATTTT.

This chain uses TRBV9 with TRBJ1-5; D is unresolved. Per germline, CDR1 SGDLS and CDR2 YYNGEE. This CDR3 has 15 residues. V dropped 0 bases and J dropped 1 base, with 8 bases sitting between them. The CDR3 sequence: CASSVDGRSNQPQHF. The CDR3 region has the DNA TGTGCCAGCAGCGTAGATGGCAGAAGCAATCAGCCCCAGCATTTT.

The chain employs TRBV5-1 and TRBJ1-1; D may be TRBD1 (6 bases). CDR3 size: 15 residues. The V and J ends lost 0 bases and 2 bases respectively, with 11 bases between them. CDR1 and CDR2 from the germline V gene are SGHRS and YFSETQ. CDR3 sequence reads: CASSLGGHRNTEAFF. Written as DNA, the CDR3 is TGCGCCAGCAGCTTGGGGGGACATAGAAACACTGAAGCTTTCTTT.

The chain combines TRBV4-2 with TRBJ2-1, with TRBD2 identical over 13 bases. V lost 0 bases and J lost 3; bases outside the gene matches: 11. Germline assignment: CDR1 LGHNA and CDR2 YNFKEQ. This CDR3 spans 20 amino acids. This CDR3 reads CASSQDWTSGGPILYNEQFF. In nucleotides, the CDR3 is TGTGCCAGCAGCCAAGATTGGACTAGCGGGGGCCCTATACTCTACAATGAGCAGTTCTTC.

V is TRBV18 and J is TRBJ2-5; no reliable D call. Germline V CDR1 and CDR2: KGHSH, LQKENI. This CDR3 region has 15 residues. V was pared by 1 base and J by 1 base, with 10 bases between. The CDR3 region is CASSPRGMSQETQYF. The CDR3 coding sequence is TGTGCCAGCTCACCACGGGGTATGTCCCAAGAGACCCAGTACTTC.

The chain combines TRBV4-1 with TRBJ1-1; D gene uncertain. Germline loops: CDR1 MGHRA, CDR2 YSYEKL. V dropped 2 bases and J dropped 3 bases, with 7 bases sitting between them. CDR3 length: 13 amino acids. The CDR3 sequence is CASSQIGHTEAFF. The DNA for the CDR3 is TGCGCCAGCAGCCAAATTGGGCACACTGAAGCTTTCTTT.

The V and J genes are TRBV4-1 and TRBJ2-3; 10 positions agree with TRBD2. V lost 4 bases, J lost 0 bases, and 7 bases stayed unmatched. CDR1 is MGHRA and CDR2 is YSYEKL in the germline V gene. CDR3 size: 17 residues. The DNA for the CDR3 is TGCGCCAGCAGCCGAAAGGTAGCGGGGGGAAGCACAGATACGCAGTATTTT. Protein sequence: CASSRKVAGGSTDTQYF.

V and J are TRBV7-3 and TRBJ1-1, with 11 bases aligning to TRBD1. From germline, CDR1 is SGHTA and CDR2 FQGTGA. The CDR3 totals 13 residues. The V and J ends lost 5 bases and 11 bases, in that order; junction bases with no gene match: 7. The CDR3 is CASSQGTGGVAFF. In nucleotides, the CDR3 is TGTGCCAGCAGCCAGGGGACAGGGGGAGTCGCTTTCTTT.

The chain couples TRBV28 to TRBJ2-5; a weak D match, TRBD2 (6 bases). The germline V and J ends were trimmed by 3 bases and 5 bases, with 19 bases remaining between them. There are 16 residues in the CDR3. CDR1 is MDHEN, CDR2 SYDVKM, per germline. CDR3 nucleotide sequence: TGTGCCAGCAGTTTGCCCCTCCGGGGGTCGAGGGAGACCCAGTACTTC. This gives the protein CASSLPLRGSRETQYF.

This clone was recorded many times. The rearrangement uses TRBV25-1 and TRBJ2-1; D gene uncertain. This CDR3 comprises 16 residues. CDR1 MGHDK and CDR2 SYGVNS come from the germline V gene. V was clipped by 1 base and J by 5 bases, with 15 bases between them. The CDR3 is CASSESAGSDHNEQFF. CDR3 bases: TGTGCCAGCAGTGAATCAGCAGGCTCAGACCACAATGAGCAGTTCTTC.

The chain joins TRBV5-1 to TRBJ2-3, with D possibly TRBD1 on 5 matching bases. V dropped 4 bases and J dropped 2 bases, with 14 bases sitting between them. The CDR3 has 15 residues. The germline V gene encodes CDR1 SGHRS and CDR2 YFSETQ. DNA for the CDR3: TGCGCCAGCAGCCCTCAGGGCAAAACCACAGATACGCAGTATTTT. This gives the protein CASSPQGKTTDTQYF.

This clone was found a few times. V and J are TRBV28 and TRBJ2-7; D possibly uses TRBD1 or TRBD2 (6 bases each). Germline-derived CDR1 and CDR2 are MDHEN and SYDVKM. This CDR3 comprises 14 residues. Trimming removed 8 bases from V and 7 bases from J, with 21 bases in between. This chain's CDR3 is CASHTQSRGGEQYF. CDR3 DNA: TGTGCCAGCCATACTCAATCCAGAGGGGGGGAGCAGTACTTC.

The DNA of the CDR3 is TGTGCCTGGAGTGAGGGAGAGTTGGTCACCGGGGAGCTGTTTTTT. Translation gives CAWSEGELVTGELFF. The J gene is TRBJ2-2, the V gene TRBV30; D possibly corresponds to TRBD2 (5 bases). Germline assignment: CDR1 GTSNPN and CDR2 SVGIG (reference sequence). Trimming took 1 base from V and 4 from J, leaving 13 bases between them. The CDR3 is made up of 15 amino acids.

This sequence joins TRBV14 and TRBJ2-2; 9 bases map to TRBD1. Unmatched junction bases numbered 20, after V lost 3 bases and J lost 6 bases. The CDR3 totals 20 residues. Germline CDR1 reads SGHDN; CDR2 reads FVKESK. The CDR3 bases are TGTGCCAGCAGCCACATGCTATCCGGGACAGGGACGGTGGAGGCCGGGGAGCTGTTTTTT. It specifies CASSHMLSGTGTVEAGELFF. Complete variable domain (other parts from reference TRBV14 and TRBJ2-2): EAGVTQFPSHSVIEKGQTVTLRCDPISGHDNLYWYRRVMGKEIKFLLHFVKESKQDESGMPNNRFLAERTGGTYSTLKVQPAELEDSGVYFCASSHMLSGTGTVEAGELFFGEGSRLTVL.

The chain recombines TRBV2 with TRBJ2-5, with TRBD2 matching over 10 bases. Losses at the gene ends were 6 bases for V and 4 bases for J; bases not matched to a gene: 2. Germline V gene data show CDR1 as SNHLY and CDR2 as FYNNEI. The CDR3 consists of 13 residues. The CDR3 loop reads CASRLAGTETQYF. In DNA form, the CDR3 reads TGTGCCAGCAGACTAGCGGGGACAGAGACCCAGTACTTC.

The genes are TRBV14 and TRBJ2-5; D is uncertain. Trimming stripped 1 base from V and 1 base from J, with 7 bases between. Germline lookup yields CDR1 SGHDN and CDR2 FVKESK. The CDR3 extends over 14 amino acids. The CDR3 coding sequence is TGTGCCAGCAGCCAAGGACGGATCCAAGAGACCCAGTACTTC. Protein sequence: CASSQGRIQETQYF.

V usage is TRBV30 and J usage is TRBJ2-1; a possible D gene is TRBD2 (6 bases). Germline assignment: CDR1 GTSNPN and CDR2 SVGIG (reference sequence). This CDR3 has 15 residues. V lost 7 bases to trimming and J lost 0 bases, with 16 bases between them. The CDR3 sequence: CAFLIWDSSYNEQFF. The CDR3 DNA sequence: TGTGCCTTCCTTATCTGGGACTCCTCCTACAATGAGCAGTTCTTC.

In this sample, this clone turned up once. The genes are TRBV7-6 and TRBJ2-7, with D possibly TRBD2 on 6 matching bases. Germline CDR1 is SGHVS and CDR2 is FNYEAQ. V was cut by 5 bases and J by 9 bases, with 17 bases left in between. There are 13 residues in the CDR3. CDR3 residues: CASSNSGLGGQYF. For the CDR3, the DNA is TGTGCCAGCAGCAATAGTGGGTTGGGGGGGCAGTACTTC.

V gene TRBV4-1 combines with J gene TRBJ1-1, with unresolved D. V lost 1 base to trimming and J lost 0 bases, with 9 bases between them. In germline, CDR1 is MGHRA, CDR2 YSYEKL. The CDR3 sequence is 15 residues long. CDR3 sequence reads: CASSQVPEMNTEAFF. The CDR3 DNA reads as TGCGCCAGCAGCCAAGTCCCGGAGATGAACACTGAAGCTTTCTTT.